A single sample gave rise to the 22 T cell receptor beta chains below, sequenced in a study of T cells in Graves' hyperthyroidism and ophthalmopathy (dated by TCRdb to the late 2010s). Preparation of the library involved multiplex PCR. TCRdb records Illumina HiSeq 2000 as the sequencer. Amplification of TCR beta CDR3 regions was carried out from RNA transcripts. The TCR CDR3 was subjected to a first round of RT-PCR using the HTBI primer set and the Qiagen OneStep RT-PCR kit. Using fastp trimming at Q25 and MiXCR clonotype assembly, TCRdb reanalyzed the public sequencing data and kept in-frame beta chains. Rows merge per CDR3 protein into single entries with the most common DNA and genes. The sample records under 400,000 distinct CDR3 sequences, roughly 23% of which are singletons. The top ten clonotypes cover about 50% of the sample. What was sequenced was blood. All receptors come from a woman aged 45-59 years with Graves' hyperthyroidism.

This rearrangement joins TRBV20-1 to TRBJ1-5; D is unresolved. The germline V and J ends were trimmed by 0 bases and 1 base, with 10 bases remaining between them. Per the germline V gene, CDR1 is DFQATT and CDR2 is SNEGSKA (reference sequence). The CDR3 consists of 15 residues. In nucleotides, the CDR3 is TGCAGTGCTAGAGATAAGGGAAACAGCAATCAGCCCCAGCATTTT. It yields the protein CSARDKGNSNQPQHF.

In its sample, this clonotype was seen many times. The V gene is TRBV5-1, the J gene TRBJ1-1; D gene unclear. CDR1 is SGHRS and CDR2 is YFSETQ in the germline V gene. This CDR3 contains 15 residues. Trimming removed 1 base at V and 4 bases at J, with 14 bases between. The CDR3 is CASSLIPSGGTEAFF. In nucleotides, the CDR3 is TGCGCCAGCAGCTTGATTCCCTCTGGAGGCACTGAAGCTTTCTTT.

The sample holds many counts of this clonotype. The V gene is TRBV28, the J gene TRBJ1-2; TRBD1 is a possible D gene (6 bases). The germline V and J ends were trimmed by 2 bases and 3 bases, with 16 bases remaining between them. Germline V gene lookup returns CDR1 MDHEN and CDR2 SYDVKM. The CDR3 totals 16 residues. DNA for the CDR3: TGTGCCAGCAGTTTAATAGGGGGTCCATTGGACTATGGCTACACCTTC. Protein sequence: CASSLIGGPLDYGYTF.

This clonotype was seen more than once but under ten times. The chain is built from TRBV7-2 and TRBJ2-7; 7 nucleotides agree with TRBD2. Trimming at V came to 0 bases and at J to 6 bases, leaving 5 bases not matched to a gene. In germline, CDR1 is SGHTA, CDR2 FQGNSA. CDR3 length equals 14 residues. CDR3 bases: TGTGCCAGCAGCTTAGCGGGAGGGCCCAGCGAGCAGTACTTC. Protein: CASSLAGGPSEQYF.

This clonotype showed up many times. V and J are TRBV5-8 and TRBJ1-2, with D possibly matching TRBD1 (6 bases). Germline CDR1 reads SGHTS; CDR2 reads YDEGEE. Trimming stripped 7 bases from V and 6 bases from J, with 10 bases between. This CDR3 is 11 amino acids long. In nucleotides, the CDR3 is TGTGCCAGCGGCCGGGGGCATGGCTACACCTTC. Translating it yields CASGRGHGYTF.

This clonotype has at least ten counts. V is TRBV6-1 and J is TRBJ2-2; D unclear. This CDR3 spans 13 amino acids. Trimming removed 5 bases at V and 6 bases at J, with 10 bases between. CDR1 MNHNS and CDR2 SASEGT come from the germline V gene. The CDR3 sequence: CASSPGSSGELFF. The CDR3 DNA reads TGTGCCAGCAGTCCGGGCAGTTCCGGGGAGCTGTTTTTT.

This clonotype was seen repeatedly, ten times or more. This sequence joins TRBV6-1 and TRBJ2-7; 9 positions agree with TRBD1. After removal of 6 bases from V and 2 bases from J, the junction contained 8 bases not matched to a gene. The length of the CDR3 is 15 residues. CDR1 MNHNS and CDR2 SASEGT come from the germline V gene. The CDR3 region has the DNA TGTGCCAGCAGGGGAACGGGACAGGGAACCTACGAGCAGTACTTC. Amino acids: CASRGTGQGTYEQYF.

This clonotype has ten or more counts. This chain joins TRBV7-8 and TRBJ1-1; a possible D gene is TRBD1 (5 bases). V dropped 3 bases and J dropped 5 bases, with 19 bases sitting between them. The CDR3 length is 16 residues. Per the germline V gene, CDR1 is SGHVS and CDR2 is FQNEAQ. The CDR3 DNA reads as TGTGCCAGCAGCTTTAGAGTCAGGGTTGCCCTAACTGAAGCTTTCTTT. Residues: CASSFRVRVALTEAFF. Full variable domain (outside the CDR3, taken from reference TRBV7-8 and TRBJ1-1): GAGVSQSPRYKVAKRGQDVALRCDPISGHVSLFWYQQALGQGPEFLTYFQNEAQLDKSGLPSDRFFAERPEGSVSTLKIQRTQQEDSAVYLCASSFRVRVALTEAFFGQGTRLTVV.

The rearrangement uses TRBV6-2 or TRBV6-3 and TRBJ2-7, with D possibly matching TRBD1 (8 bases). The CDR3 loop spans 17 amino acids. The V end was cut by 4 bases, the J end by 1 base, with 20 bases between. Germline assignment: CDR1 MNHEY and CDR2 SVGEGT. CDR3 coding DNA: TGTGCCAGCAGTTGGGGGGGGACAGGCGTACTTTCCTACGAGCAGTACTTC. Translating gives CASSWGGTGVLSYEQYF.

This clonotype was seen repeatedly, ten times or more. The J gene is TRBJ2-5, the V gene TRBV11-2; D is unclear. In germline, CDR1 is SGHAT, CDR2 FQNNGV. V gave up 0 bases and J gave up 4 bases, with 3 bases separating them. The length of the CDR3 is 12 residues. CDR3 nucleotide sequence: TGTGCCAGCAGCTTAGATGTAGAGACCCAGTACTTC. Protein product: CASSLDVETQYF.

The chain is built from TRBV9 and TRBJ2-1, with TRBD2 matching over 9 bases. This CDR3 region has 16 residues. V lost 2 bases, J lost 0 bases, and 3 bases stayed unmatched. Per the germline V gene, CDR1 is SGDLS and CDR2 is YYNGEE. The CDR3 loop reads CASSVDSGSSYNEQFF. The CDR3 nucleotides are TGTGCCAGCAGCGTTGATAGCGGGAGCTCCTACAATGAGCAGTTCTTC.

This clonotype was found a few times. CDR3 nucleotide sequence: TGTGCCAGCAGCGTAGGGACAAATATGTATAATTCACCCCTCCACTTT. It specifies CASSVGTNMYNSPLHF. This chain connects TRBV9 to TRBJ1-6, with TRBD1 as a possible D gene (5 bases). The CDR3 consists of 16 residues. V was trimmed by 0 bases and J by 4 bases, leaving 11 bases between them. Looked up from germline, CDR1 is SGDLS and CDR2 is YYNGEE.

This clonotype has more than one count but fewer than ten. The chain uses TRBV19 and TRBJ1-1, with 7 positions matching TRBD1. In germline, CDR1 is LNHDA, CDR2 SQIVND (reference sequence). V was clipped by 4 bases and J by 6 bases; unmatched bases: 11. CDR3 length equals 15 residues. The CDR3 sequence is CASSTGGQLNAEAFF. The CDR3 region has the DNA TGTGCCAGTAGTACAGGGGGGCAATTGAATGCTGAAGCTTTCTTT.

This clonotype was recorded many times. The genes are TRBV2 and TRBJ2-5; 8 nucleotides align to TRBD1. The CDR3 has 13 residues. V was pared by 6 bases and J by 5 bases, with 5 bases of the junction left unmatched. Germline loops: CDR1 SNHLY, CDR2 FYNNEI. CDR3 region: CASRDRVGETQYF. The CDR3 DNA reads TGTGCCAGCAGGGACAGGGTTGGGGAGACCCAGTACTTC.

At least ten counts were recorded for this clonotype. J is TRBJ2-2 and V is TRBV11-2, with TRBD2 matching 8 bases. J was trimmed by 6 bases and V by 1 base; bases with no gene match: 7. Germline assignment: CDR1 SGHAT and CDR2 FQNNGV. This CDR3 spans 16 amino acids. The CDR3 nucleotides are TGTGCCAGCAGCTTAGCGGGGGGGGCCTCGGCCGGGGAGCTGTTTTTT. This sequence encodes CASSLAGGASAGELFF.

Ten or more counts support this clonotype. The chain recombines TRBV20-1 with TRBJ1-1; weak D call: TRBD1 (5 bases). The ends were cut back, 3 bases at V and 1 base at J, with 6 bases in the middle. Per the germline V gene, CDR1 is DFQATT and CDR2 is SNEGSKA (reference sequence). The CDR3 loop spans 12 amino acids. The CDR3 DNA follows: TGCAGTGCTAGGCAGGGGAACACTGAAGCTTTCTTT. This encodes CSARQGNTEAFF.

This clonotype was picked up many times. This sequence joins TRBV15 and TRBJ1-2, with D hard to call. Trimming stripped 0 bases from V and 0 bases from J, with 11 bases between. From germline, CDR1 is LNHNV and CDR2 YYDKDF (reference sequence). CDR3 length: 16 residues. Here the CDR3 reads CATSRDMGDANYGYTF. CDR3 DNA sequence: TGTGCCACCAGCAGAGATATGGGAGACGCTAACTATGGCTACACCTTC.

Written as DNA, the CDR3 is TGTGCCAGCAGTACCGGGACAGGGGGGAATTCACCCCTCCACTTT. Its translation is CASSTGTGGNSPLHF. The chain links TRBV5-6 to TRBJ1-6; 11 nucleotides match TRBD1. This CDR3 is 15 amino acids long. The germline V gene encodes CDR1 SGHDT and CDR2 YYEEEE. The V gene end was trimmed by 5 bases and the J gene end by 7 bases; junction bases not matched to a gene: 5.

For this clonotype: This may stem from a read error, because a much larger clone lies one nucleotide away. The V and J genes are TRBV20-1 and TRBJ2-6; TRBD1 might be the D (5 bases). CDR3 length: 15 amino acids. Trimming took 5 bases from V and 0 from J, leaving 11 bases between them. Germline V gives CDR1 DFQATT, CDR2 SNEGSKA (reference sequence). The CDR3 bases are TGCAGTGCTGATGACAGATACTCTGGGGCCAACGTCCTGACTTTC. Its translation: CSADDRYSGANVLTF.

This clonotype was seen a handful of times. The genes are TRBV20-1 and TRBJ1-5; D may be TRBD1 (5 bases). V lost 6 bases and J 0 bases, leaving 24 bases between the germline ends. CDR3 length: 18 amino acids. Germline-derived CDR1 and CDR2 are DFQATT and SNEGSKA (reference sequence). The DNA of the CDR3 is TGCAGTGCCCTGAGTAGGGGCCTGGGGGGAAATAGCAATCAGCCCCAGCATTTT. This codes for CSALSRGLGGNSNQPQHF.

This clonotype was found many times. The chain carries TRBV27 and TRBJ1-1, with 8 nucleotides matching TRBD1. The V gene end was trimmed by 1 base and the J gene end by 4 bases; junction bases not matched to a gene: 5. The CDR3 covers 15 residues. Germline V CDR1 and CDR2: MNHEY, SMNVEV (reference sequence). The CDR3 loop is CASSLFRGRVTEAFF. CDR3 nucleotides: TGTGCCAGCAGTTTATTCAGGGGGCGGGTCACTGAAGCTTTCTTT.

In this sample, this clonotype turned up many times. This chain links TRBV12-3 or TRBV12-4 with TRBJ1-5, with a tentative D call TRBD1 (5 bases). The CDR3 spans 15 residues. V lost 5 bases, J lost 4 bases, and 15 bases lay in between. The CDR3 here is CASSPTGGWNQPQHF. The CDR3 DNA is TGTGCCAGCAGTCCCACGGGGGGTTGGAATCAGCCCCAGCATTTT.